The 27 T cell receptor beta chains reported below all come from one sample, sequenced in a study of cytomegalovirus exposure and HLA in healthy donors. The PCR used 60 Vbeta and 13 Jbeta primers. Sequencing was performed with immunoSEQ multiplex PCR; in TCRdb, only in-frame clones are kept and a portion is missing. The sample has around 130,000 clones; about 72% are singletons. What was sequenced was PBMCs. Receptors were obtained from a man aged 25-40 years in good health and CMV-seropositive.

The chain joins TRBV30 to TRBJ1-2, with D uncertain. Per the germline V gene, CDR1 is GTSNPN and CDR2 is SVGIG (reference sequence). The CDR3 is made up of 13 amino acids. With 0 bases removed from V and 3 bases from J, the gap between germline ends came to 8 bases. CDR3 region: CAWSVEADYGYTF. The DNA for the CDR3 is TGTGCCTGGAGTGTCGAGGCAGACTATGGCTACACCTTC.

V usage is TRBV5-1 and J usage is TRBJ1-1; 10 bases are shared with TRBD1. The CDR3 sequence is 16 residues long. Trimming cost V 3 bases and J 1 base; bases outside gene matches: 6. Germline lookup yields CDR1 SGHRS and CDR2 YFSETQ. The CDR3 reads CASSSRQGAPNTEAFF. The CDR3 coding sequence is TGCGCCAGCAGCTCAAGACAGGGGGCCCCGAACACTGAAGCTTTCTTT.

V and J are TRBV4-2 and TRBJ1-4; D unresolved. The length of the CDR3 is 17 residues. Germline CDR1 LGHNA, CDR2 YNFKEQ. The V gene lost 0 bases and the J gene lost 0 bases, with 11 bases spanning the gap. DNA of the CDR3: TGTGCCAGCAGCCAAGATGCACAGACCACAACTAATGAAAAACTGTTTTTT. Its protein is CASSQDAQTTTNEKLFF.

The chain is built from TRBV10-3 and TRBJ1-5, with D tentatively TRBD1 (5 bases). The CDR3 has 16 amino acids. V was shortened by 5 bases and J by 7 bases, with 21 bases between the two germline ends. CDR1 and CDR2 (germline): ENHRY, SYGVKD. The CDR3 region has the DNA TGTGCCATCAGTTCCACCACCTCAGGTGGGGCACAGCCCCAGCATTTT. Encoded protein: CAISSTTSGGAQPQHF.

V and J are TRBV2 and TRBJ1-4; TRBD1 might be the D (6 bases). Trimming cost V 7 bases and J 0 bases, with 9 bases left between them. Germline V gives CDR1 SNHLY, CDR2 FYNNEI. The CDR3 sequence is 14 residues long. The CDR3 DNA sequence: TGTGCCAGCAAGTCAGGGGCAACTAATGAAAAACTGTTTTTT. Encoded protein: CASKSGATNEKLFF.

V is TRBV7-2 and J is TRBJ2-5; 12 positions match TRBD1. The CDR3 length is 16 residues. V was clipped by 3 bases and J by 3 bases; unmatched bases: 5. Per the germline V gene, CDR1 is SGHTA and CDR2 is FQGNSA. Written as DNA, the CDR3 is TGTGCCAGCAGCTTGGGGACAGGGGGCTGGGAAGAGACCCAGTACTTC. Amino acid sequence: CASSLGTGGWEETQYF.

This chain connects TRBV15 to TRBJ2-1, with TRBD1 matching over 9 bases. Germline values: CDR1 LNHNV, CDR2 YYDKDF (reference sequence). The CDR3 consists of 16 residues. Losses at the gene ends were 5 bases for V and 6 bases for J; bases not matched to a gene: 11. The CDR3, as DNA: TGTGCCACCAGCGCCTCCGGGACAGGGATTATCAATGAGCAGTTCTTC. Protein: CATSASGTGIINEQFF.

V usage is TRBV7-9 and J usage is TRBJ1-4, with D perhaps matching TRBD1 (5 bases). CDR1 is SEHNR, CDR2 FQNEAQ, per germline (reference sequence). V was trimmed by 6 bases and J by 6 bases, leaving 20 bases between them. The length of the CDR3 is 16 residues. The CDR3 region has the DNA TGTGCCAGCAGGTCCCGGGTCAATGAAGGGGATGAAAAACTGTTTTTT. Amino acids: CASRSRVNEGDEKLFF.

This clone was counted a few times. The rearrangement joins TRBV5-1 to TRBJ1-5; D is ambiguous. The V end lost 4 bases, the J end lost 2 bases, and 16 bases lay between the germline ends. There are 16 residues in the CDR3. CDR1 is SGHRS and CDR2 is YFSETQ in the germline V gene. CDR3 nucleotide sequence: TGCGCCAGCAGCCCTGACCCTAGGATGGGCAATCAGCCCCAGCATTTT. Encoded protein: CASSPDPRMGNQPQHF.

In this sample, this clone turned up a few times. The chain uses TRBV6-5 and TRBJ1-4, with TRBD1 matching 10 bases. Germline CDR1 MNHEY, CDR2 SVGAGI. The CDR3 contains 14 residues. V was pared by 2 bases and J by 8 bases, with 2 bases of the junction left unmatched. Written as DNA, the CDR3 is TGTGCCAGCAGTTACGGGACAGGGGACGAAAAACTGTTTTTT. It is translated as CASSYGTGDEKLFF.

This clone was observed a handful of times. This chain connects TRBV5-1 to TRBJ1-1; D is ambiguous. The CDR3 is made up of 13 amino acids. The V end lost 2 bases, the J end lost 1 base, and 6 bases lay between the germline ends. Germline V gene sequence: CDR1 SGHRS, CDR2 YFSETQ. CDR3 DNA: TGCGCCAGCAGCTTTACAGCGAACACTGAAGCTTTCTTT. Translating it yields CASSFTANTEAFF. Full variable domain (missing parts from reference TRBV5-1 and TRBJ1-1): KAGVTQTPRYLIKTRGQQVTLSCSPISGHRSVSWYQQTPGQGLQFLFEYFSETQRNKGNFPGRFSGRQFSNSRSEMNVSTLELGDSALYLCASSFTANTEAFFGQGTRLTVV.

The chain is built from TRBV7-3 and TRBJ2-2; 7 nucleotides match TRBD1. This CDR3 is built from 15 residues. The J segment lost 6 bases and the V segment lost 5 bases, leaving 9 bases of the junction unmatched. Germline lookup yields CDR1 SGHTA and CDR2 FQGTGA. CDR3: CASSLLQGVSGELFF. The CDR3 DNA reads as TGTGCCAGCAGCCTCCTCCAGGGGGTTTCCGGGGAGCTGTTTTTT. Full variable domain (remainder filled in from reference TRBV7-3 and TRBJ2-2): GAGVSQTPSNKVTEKGKYVELRCDPISGHTALYWYRQSLGQGPEFLIYFQGTGAADDSGLPNDRFFAVRPEGSVSTLKIQRTERGDSAVYLCASSLLQGVSGELFFGEGSRLTVL.

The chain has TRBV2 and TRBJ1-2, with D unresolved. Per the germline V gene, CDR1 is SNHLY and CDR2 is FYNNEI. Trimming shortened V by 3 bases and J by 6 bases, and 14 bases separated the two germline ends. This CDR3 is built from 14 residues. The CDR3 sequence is CASSESWASNGYTF. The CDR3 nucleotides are TGTGCCAGCAGTGAGTCTTGGGCCTCCAATGGCTACACCTTC.

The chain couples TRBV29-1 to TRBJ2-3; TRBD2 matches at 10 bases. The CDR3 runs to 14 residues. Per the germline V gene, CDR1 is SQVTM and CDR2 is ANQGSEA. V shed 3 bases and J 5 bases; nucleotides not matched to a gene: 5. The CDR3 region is CSVDTSGKGDTQYF. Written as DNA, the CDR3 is TGCAGCGTTGACACTAGCGGGAAGGGAGATACGCAGTATTTT.

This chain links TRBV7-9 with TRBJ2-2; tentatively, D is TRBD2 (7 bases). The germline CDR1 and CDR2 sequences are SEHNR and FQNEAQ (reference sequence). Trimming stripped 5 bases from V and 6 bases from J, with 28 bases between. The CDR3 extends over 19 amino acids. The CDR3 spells CASSPGGDWGRKGSGELFF. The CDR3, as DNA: TGTGCCAGCAGCCCGGGAGGAGATTGGGGGCGCAAAGGGTCCGGGGAGCTGTTTTTT.

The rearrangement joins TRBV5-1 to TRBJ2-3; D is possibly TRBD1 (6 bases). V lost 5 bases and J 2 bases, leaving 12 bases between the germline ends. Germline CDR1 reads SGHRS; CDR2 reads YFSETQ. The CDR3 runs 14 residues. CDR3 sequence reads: CASRRDTITDTQYF. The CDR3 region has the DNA TGCGCCAGCAGGAGGGACACCATCACAGATACGCAGTATTTT.

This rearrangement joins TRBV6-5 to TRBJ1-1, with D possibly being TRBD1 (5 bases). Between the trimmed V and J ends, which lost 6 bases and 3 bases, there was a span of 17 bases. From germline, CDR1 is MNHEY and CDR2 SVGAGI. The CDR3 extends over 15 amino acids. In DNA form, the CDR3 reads TGTGCCAGCAGATACGTCGGGGGGGGAGACACTGAAGCTTTCTTT. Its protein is CASRYVGGGDTEAFF.

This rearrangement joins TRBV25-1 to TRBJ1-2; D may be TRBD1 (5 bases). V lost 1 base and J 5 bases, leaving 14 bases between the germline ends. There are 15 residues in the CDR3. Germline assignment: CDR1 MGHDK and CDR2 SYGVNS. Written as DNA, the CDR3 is TGTGCCAGCAGTGAATCTGTGGGGGGTTGGTATGGCTACACCTTC. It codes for CASSESVGGWYGYTF.

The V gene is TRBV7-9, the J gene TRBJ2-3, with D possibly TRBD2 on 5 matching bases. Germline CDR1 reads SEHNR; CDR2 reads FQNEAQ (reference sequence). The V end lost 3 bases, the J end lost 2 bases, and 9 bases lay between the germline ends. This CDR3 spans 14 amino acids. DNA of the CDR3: TGTGCCAGCAGCTTGTACGGGGTCACAGATACGCAGTATTTT. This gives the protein CASSLYGVTDTQYF.

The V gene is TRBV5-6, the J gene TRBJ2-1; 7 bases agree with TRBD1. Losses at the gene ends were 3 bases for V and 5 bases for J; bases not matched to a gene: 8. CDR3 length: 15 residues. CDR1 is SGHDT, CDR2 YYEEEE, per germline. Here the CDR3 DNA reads TGTGCCAGCAGCTCATTACAGGGGTATCACAATGAGCAGTTCTTC. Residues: CASSSLQGYHNEQFF.

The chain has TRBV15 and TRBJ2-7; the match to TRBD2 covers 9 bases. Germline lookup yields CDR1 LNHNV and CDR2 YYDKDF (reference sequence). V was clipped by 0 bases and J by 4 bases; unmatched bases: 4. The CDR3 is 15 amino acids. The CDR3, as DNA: TGTGCCACCAGCAGAGACAGCGGGAGGAAATACGAGCAGTACTTC. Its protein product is CATSRDSGRKYEQYF.

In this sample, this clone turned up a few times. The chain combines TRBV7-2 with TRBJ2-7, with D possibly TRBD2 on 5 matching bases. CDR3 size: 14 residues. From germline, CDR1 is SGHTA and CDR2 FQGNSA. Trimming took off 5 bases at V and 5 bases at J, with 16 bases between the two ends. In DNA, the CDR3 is TGTGCCAGCAGCCTGATGGCTAGCCCCAACGAGCAGTACTTC. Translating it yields CASSLMASPNEQYF.

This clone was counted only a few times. Here the CDR3 DNA reads TGTGCCATCAGTGAGATTGGACAGGCCAACGAGCAGTACTTC. Protein product: CAISEIGQANEQYF. The rearrangement links TRBV10-3 to TRBJ2-7, with 7 bases fitting TRBD1. Germline values: CDR1 ENHRY, CDR2 SYGVKD. There are 14 residues in the CDR3. The J segment lost 5 bases and the V segment lost 2 bases, leaving 6 bases of the junction unmatched.

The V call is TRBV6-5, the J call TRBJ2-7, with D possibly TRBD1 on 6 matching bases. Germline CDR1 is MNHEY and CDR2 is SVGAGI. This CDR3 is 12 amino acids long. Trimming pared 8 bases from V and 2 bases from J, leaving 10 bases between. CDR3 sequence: CASQTGPYEQYF. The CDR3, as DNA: TGTGCCAGCCAAACAGGGCCCTACGAGCAGTACTTC.

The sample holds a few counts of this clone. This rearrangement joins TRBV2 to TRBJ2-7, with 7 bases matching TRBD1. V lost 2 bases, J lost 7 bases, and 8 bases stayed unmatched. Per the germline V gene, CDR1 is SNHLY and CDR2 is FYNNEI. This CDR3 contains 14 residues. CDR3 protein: CASSELTGQMEQYF. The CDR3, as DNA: TGTGCCAGCAGTGAACTGACGGGACAGATGGAGCAGTACTTC.

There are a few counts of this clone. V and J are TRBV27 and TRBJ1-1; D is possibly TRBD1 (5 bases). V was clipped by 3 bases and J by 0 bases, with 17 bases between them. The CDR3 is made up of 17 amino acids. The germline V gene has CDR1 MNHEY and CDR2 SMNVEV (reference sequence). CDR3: CASSLWATDPMNTEAFF. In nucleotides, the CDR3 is TGTGCCAGCAGTTTGTGGGCGACAGACCCTATGAACACTGAAGCTTTCTTT.

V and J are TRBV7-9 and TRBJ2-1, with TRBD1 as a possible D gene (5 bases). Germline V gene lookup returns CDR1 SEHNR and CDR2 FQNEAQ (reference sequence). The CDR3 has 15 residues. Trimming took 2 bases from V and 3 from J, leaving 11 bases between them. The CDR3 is CASSLQGHLYNEQFF. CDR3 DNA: TGTGCCAGCAGCTTACAAGGACACCTCTACAATGAGCAGTTCTTC.